This T cell receptor beta chain was profiled in a study of CD8 T cells in ankylosing spondylitis. Study-level findings and limits: Blood of patients with ankylosing spondylitis appeared to be characterized by a TCR beta motif of several highly homologous variants.

The CDR3 length is 13 residues. The ends lost 6 bases at V and 6 bases at J; junction bases unmatched: 7. TCRdb fed the 5' RACE reads into MiXCR, producing one record per CDR3 protein. The sample shows roughly 700,000 distinct CDR3 sequences, roughly 20% of them seen only once. This clonotype came up a few times. Its target is unknown. The receptor was derived from a male donor with ankylosing spondylitis. The specimen sequenced was blood, either unsorted or a sorted T cell fraction (not recorded which). The gene calls are TRBV12-3 or TRBV12-4 and TRBJ1-2, with 7 nucleotides matching TRBD1. CDR3 loop: CASSRQGSDGYTF. CDR3 in DNA: TGTGCCAGCAGCCGACAGGGTAGTGATGGCTACACCTTC.